This is a list of T cell receptor beta chains from one sample in a study of graft-versus-host responses after intestinal transplantation. Some clones are missing from TCRdb's copy, which holds only in-frame ones; the method was immunoSEQ multiplex PCR. The repertoire consists of under 20,000 clones, with approximately 87% occurring once and the leading ten covering less than 8%. Source: bone marrow, taken more than 120 days after intestinal transplantation. Receptors were obtained from a human patient who received an intestinal transplant, so some T cells may come from the graft donor. CDR3s leave out the opening cysteine and the closing phenylalanine or tryptophan. D genes are given only for firm matches. Clone size appears in some rows only: once, few, many, or a class for an expanded clone.

clone_size,v_call,j_call,d_call,cdr3_aa
-,TRBV13,TRBJ2-7,TRBD1,ASSFRTGGNEQY
-,TRBV7-7,TRBJ2-5,TRBD1,ASSSGTGPQETQY
-,TRBV6-1,TRBJ2-7,-,ASSYPLEQY
-,TRBV14,TRBJ1-3,-,ASSEKWGGHLSGNTIY
once,TRBV14,TRBJ2-1,TRBD2,ASSLRVSGGPNEQF
-,TRBV19,TRBJ2-5,-,ASSIDPWGETQY
-,TRBV19,TRBJ2-1,-,ASSLGLYNEQF
-,TRBV6-6,TRBJ2-5,-,ASSYSTGETQY
-,TRBV28,TRBJ1-1,TRBD1,ASSRQGLGNTEAF
-,TRBV28,TRBJ2-7,-,ASSSKPRNYEQY
-,TRBV19,TRBJ1-1,TRBD1,ASSEMDRVWTEAF
-,TRBV5-8,TRBJ2-1,TRBD2,ASSFGLAAYNEQF
-,TRBV7-9,TRBJ1-1,TRBD1,ASSLDGAGGNAEAF
-,TRBV7-9,TRBJ2-7,-,ASNVGVDEQY
-,TRBV6-1,TRBJ2-1,-,ASSDWVYSRLYNEQF
few,TRBV21-1,TRBJ2-3,-,ARQGTDTQY
-,TRBV4-2,TRBJ2-1,-,ASSKTIAGEQF